A selection of T cell receptor beta chains follows, all from one sample in a study of blood T cell repertoires in COVID-19. Assay used: immunoSEQ multiplex PCR; TCRdb lists only in-frame clones, some missing. The top ten clones hold under 3% of a sample with some 140,000 clones, about nine tenths of them seen once. Sequencing used peripheral blood. These receptors came from a man aged 45-60 years with active COVID-19. Each CDR3 is given with its conserved first and last residue. The D gene is left open where the match is weak. For some rows the clone size is stated as once, few or many, or as a class when expanded; others skip it.

size	D	V	J	CDR3	DNA
.	.	TRBV9	TRBJ2-2	CASSVAGIGGELFF	TGTGCCAGCAGCGTAGCCGGGATAGGCGGGGAGCTGTTTTTT
.	.	TRBV4-3	TRBJ2-1	CASSQDHTGNEQFF	TGCGCCAGCAGCCAAGATCACACAGGCAATGAGCAGTTCTTC
.	.	TRBV19	TRBJ1-1	CASSIALIRGNTEAFF	TGTGCCAGTAGTATAGCGTTGATCAGGGGGAACACTGAAGCTTTCTTT
.	TRBD1	TRBV6-4	TRBJ1-4	CAGDRGFEKLFF	TGTGCCGGGGACAGGGGGTTTGAAAAACTGTTTTTT
once	TRBD1	TRBV5-6	TRBJ1-4	CASSDGQAGEKLFF	TGTGCCAGCAGCGACGGACAGGCTGGCGAAAAACTGTTTTTT
.	TRBD2	TRBV19	TRBJ2-5	CASSIGFRGGPKQETQYF	TGTGCCAGTAGTATAGGTTTTCGCGGGGGGCCCAAACAAGAGACCCAGTACTTC
.	TRBD1	TRBV3-1/TRBV3-2	TRBJ1-6	CASSAGTGPYNSPLHF	TGTGCCAGCAGCGCCGGGACAGGCCCGTATAATTCACCCCTCCACTTT
.	.	TRBV5-6	TRBJ2-2	CASSLAYSRPGELFF	TGTGCCAGCAGCTTGGCCTACAGCCGACCCGGGGAGCTGTTTTTT
.	.	TRBV3-1/TRBV3-2	TRBJ1-2	CASSQAEYYGYTF	TGTGCCAGCAGCCAAGCCGAGTACTATGGCTACACCTTC
.	TRBD1	TRBV19	TRBJ1-5	CASTEGQSRPQHF	TGTGCCAGTACAGAGGGACAGAGTCGGCCCCAGCATTTT
.	TRBD1	TRBV20-1	TRBJ1-6	CSASARTGSSYNSPLHF	TGCAGTGCTAGTGCAAGGACAGGGAGCTCCTATAATTCACCCCTCCACTTT
.	.	TRBV20-1	TRBJ2-3	CSAGGGDTQYF	TGCAGTGCCGGGGGAGGAGATACGCAGTATTTT
.	TRBD2	TRBV6-4	TRBJ2-2	CASRASGGAVGELFF	TGTGCCAGCAGAGCTAGCGGGGGGGCCGTCGGGGAGCTGTTTTTT
.	.	TRBV30	TRBJ1-1	CAWSGSGTEAFF	TGTGCCTGGAGTGGTAGCGGCACTGAAGCTTTCTTT
.	TRBD2	TRBV15	TRBJ2-3	CATSRERLAGGRTDTQYF	TGTGCCACCAGCAGAGAGAGGTTGGCGGGGGGGCGCACAGATACGCAGTATTTT
.	.	TRBV6-2/TRBV6-3	TRBJ1-1	CASNPAGLNTEAFF	TGTGCCAGCAACCCAGCAGGCCTGAACACTGAAGCTTTCTTT
.	.	TRBV4-3	TRBJ2-3	CASSQVAGEVDTQYF	TGCGCCAGCAGCCAAGTCGCCGGGGAGGTAGATACGCAGTATTTT
.	TRBD1	TRBV7-9	TRBJ1-1	CASRPDRDPLSAFF	TGTGCCAGCAGGCCAGACAGGGATCCCCTTTCGGCTTTCTTT
.	.	TRBV7-9	TRBJ2-3	CASSPLGRVGTDTQYF	TGTGCCAGCAGCCCACTGGGGCGCGTCGGCACAGATACGCAGTATTTT
.	.	TRBV21-1	TRBJ1-2	CASSKAPGAVDGYTF	TGTGCCAGCAGCAAAGCTCCAGGGGCGGTTGATGGCTACACCTTC
.	TRBD2	TRBV7-9	TRBJ2-7	CASSGGLAPYEQYF	TGTGCCAGCAGCGGGGGACTAGCGCCCTACGAGCAGTACTTC
.	TRBD1	TRBV2	TRBJ1-2	CASSGDRPPFRTF	TGTGCCAGCAGCGGGGACAGACCTCCATTTAGGACCTTC
.	TRBD1	TRBV5-3	TRBJ2-1	CARSSRTGGNEQFF	TGTGCCAGAAGCTCCCGGACAGGGGGGAATGAGCAGTTCTTC
.	.	TRBV6-5	TRBJ2-1	CASSLRTAHNEQFF	TGTGCCAGCAGTTTGAGGACAGCCCACAATGAGCAGTTCTTC
.	TRBD1	TRBV7-6	TRBJ1-6	CASSSSDRGRYSPLHF	TGTGCCAGCAGCTCCTCGGACAGGGGCCGGTATTCACCCCTCCACTTT
.	TRBD1	TRBV3-1/TRBV3-2	TRBJ1-4	CASSPRDRGREKLFF	TGTGCCAGCAGTCCACGGGACAGGGGAAGAGAAAAACTGTTTTTT
.	.	TRBV4-2	TRBJ1-4	CASRNAGQFTEKLFF	TGTGCCAGCAGAAATGCTGGGCAGTTCACTGAAAAACTGTTTTTT
.	TRBD2	TRBV9	TRBJ2-2	CASSGLAGGNTGELFF	TGTGCCAGCAGCGGACTAGCGGGGGGTAACACCGGGGAGCTGTTTTTT
.	TRBD1	TRBV9	TRBJ1-1	CASSPQTGGIAEAFF	TGTGCCAGCAGCCCGCAAACAGGGGGGATTGCTGAAGCTTTCTTT
few	.	TRBV30	TRBJ1-5	CAWSGQTNQPQHF	TGTGCCTGGAGTGGACAGACTAATCAGCCCCAGCATTTT
.	.	TRBV7-2	TRBJ1-1	CASSLVGRAGGTEAFF	TGTGCCAGCAGCTTAGTTGGCAGGGCGGGGGGAACTGAAGCTTTCTTT
few	TRBD1	TRBV28	TRBJ1-5	CASSTWWRQGRESNQPQHF	TGTGCCAGCAGCACGTGGTGGCGACAGGGACGCGAAAGCAATCAGCCCCAGCATTTT
.	TRBD2	TRBV30	TRBJ2-1	CAGPHPLSGGNNEQFF	TGTGCCGGTCCCCACCCCCTCAGCGGGGGGAACAATGAGCAGTTCTTC
.	TRBD1	TRBV18	TRBJ2-3	CASSSQGDTDTQYF	TGTGCCAGCTCATCACAGGGGGACACAGATACGCAGTATTTT
.	TRBD1	TRBV5-6	TRBJ1-2	CASSLDGDRNYGYTF	TGTGCCAGCAGCTTGGATGGGGACAGAAATTATGGCTACACCTTC
few	TRBD1	TRBV7-9	TRBJ2-7	CASSSPGQGYGVREQYF	TGTGCCAGCAGCTCCCCGGGACAGGGATACGGGGTACGGGAGCAGTACTTC
.	TRBD2	TRBV6-5	TRBJ2-1	CASRDGTSGGAEFF	TGTGCCAGCAGAGATGGGACTAGCGGGGGGGCCGAGTTCTTC
.	TRBD1	TRBV10-2	TRBJ1-2	CASSELTGGNYGYTF	TGCGCCAGCAGTGAGTTGACAGGGGGCAACTATGGCTACACCTTC
.	.	TRBV15	TRBJ1-2	CATSTSNPGGDYGYTF	TGTGCCACCAGCACTTCCAATCCTGGGGGGGACTATGGCTACACCTTC
.	.	TRBV2	TRBJ1-1	CASSTRAEAFF	TGTGCCAGCAGTACTAGGGCTGAAGCTTTCTTT